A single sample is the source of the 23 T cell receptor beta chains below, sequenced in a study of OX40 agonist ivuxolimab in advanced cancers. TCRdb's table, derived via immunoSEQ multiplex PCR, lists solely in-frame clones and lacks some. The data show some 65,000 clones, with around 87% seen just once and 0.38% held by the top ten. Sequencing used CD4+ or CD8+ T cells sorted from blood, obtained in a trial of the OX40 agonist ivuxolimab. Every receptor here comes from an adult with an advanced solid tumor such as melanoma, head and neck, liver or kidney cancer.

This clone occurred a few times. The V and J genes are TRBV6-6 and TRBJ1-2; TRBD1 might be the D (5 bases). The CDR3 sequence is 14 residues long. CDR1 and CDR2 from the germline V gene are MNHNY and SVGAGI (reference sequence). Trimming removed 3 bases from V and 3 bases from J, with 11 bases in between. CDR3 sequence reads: CASSYPTADYGYTF. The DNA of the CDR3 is TGTGCCAGCAGTTATCCGACAGCGGACTATGGCTACACCTTC.

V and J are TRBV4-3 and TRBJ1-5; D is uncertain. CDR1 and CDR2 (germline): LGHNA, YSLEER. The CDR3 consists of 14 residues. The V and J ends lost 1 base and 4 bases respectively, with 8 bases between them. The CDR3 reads CASSQVGGNQPQHF. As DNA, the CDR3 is TGCGCCAGCAGCCAAGTGGGCGGTAATCAGCCCCAGCATTTT.

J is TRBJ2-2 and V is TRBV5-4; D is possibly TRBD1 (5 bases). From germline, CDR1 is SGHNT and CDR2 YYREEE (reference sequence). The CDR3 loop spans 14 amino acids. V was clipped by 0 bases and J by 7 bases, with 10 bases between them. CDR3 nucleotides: TGTGCCAGCAGCTTGGGACAGCTTGGCGGGGAGCTGTTTTTT. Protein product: CASSLGQLGGELFF. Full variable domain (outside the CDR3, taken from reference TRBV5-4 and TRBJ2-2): ETGVTQSPTHLIKTRGQQVTLRCSSQSGHNTVSWYQQALGQGPQFIFQYYREEENGRGNFPPRFSGLQFPNYSSELNVNALELDDSALYLCASSLGQLGGELFFGEGSRLTVL.

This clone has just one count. Here the CDR3 reads CASSKKQGAGELFF. In DNA, the CDR3 is TGCGCCAGCAGCAAGAAGCAGGGGGCCGGGGAGCTGTTTTTT. V and J are TRBV5-1 and TRBJ2-2, with 7 bases identical to TRBD1. CDR3 length: 14 amino acids. The V gene's germline CDR1 is SGHRS and CDR2 YFSETQ. V trimming: 4 bases; J trimming: 6 bases; junction bases outside the gene matches: 6.

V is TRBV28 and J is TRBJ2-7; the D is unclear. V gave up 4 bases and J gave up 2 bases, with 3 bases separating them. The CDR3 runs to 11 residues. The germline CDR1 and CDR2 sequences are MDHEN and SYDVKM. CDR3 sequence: CASSSAYEQYF. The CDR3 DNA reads TGTGCCAGCAGTTCCGCCTACGAGCAGTACTTC.

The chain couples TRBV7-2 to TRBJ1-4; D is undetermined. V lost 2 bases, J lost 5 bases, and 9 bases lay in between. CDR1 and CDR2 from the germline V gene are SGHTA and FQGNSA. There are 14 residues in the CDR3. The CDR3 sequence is CASSLNSQNEKLFF. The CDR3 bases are TGTGCCAGCAGCTTAAACAGCCAAAATGAAAAACTGTTTTTT. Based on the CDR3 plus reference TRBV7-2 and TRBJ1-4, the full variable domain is GAGVSQSPSNKVTEKGKDVELRCDPISGHTALYWYRQSLGQGLEFLIYFQGNSAPDKSGLPSDRFSAERTGGSVSTLTIQRTQQEDSAVYLCASSLNSQNEKLFFGSGTQLSVL.

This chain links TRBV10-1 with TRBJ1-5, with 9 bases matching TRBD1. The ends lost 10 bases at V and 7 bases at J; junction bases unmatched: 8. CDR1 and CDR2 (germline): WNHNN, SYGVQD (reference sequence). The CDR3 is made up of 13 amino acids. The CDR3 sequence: CATRSGTGQPQHF. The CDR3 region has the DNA TGCGCCACTCGTAGCGGGACAGGGCAGCCCCAGCATTTT.

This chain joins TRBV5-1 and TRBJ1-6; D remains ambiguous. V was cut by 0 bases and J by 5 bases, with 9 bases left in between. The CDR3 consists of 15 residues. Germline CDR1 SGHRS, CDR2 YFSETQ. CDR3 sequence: CASSLAGNDNSPLHF. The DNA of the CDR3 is TGCGCCAGCAGCTTGGCGGGGAACGATAATTCACCCCTCCACTTT.

CDR3 sequence: CASSVVGNTGELFF. CDR3 bases: TGTGCCAGCAGCGTAGTCGGTAACACCGGGGAGCTGTTTTTT. The rearrangement joins TRBV9 to TRBJ2-2, with unresolved D. Trimming pared 0 bases from V and 2 bases from J, leaving 5 bases between. Germline CDR1 and CDR2: SGDLS and YYNGEE. The CDR3 length is 14 residues.

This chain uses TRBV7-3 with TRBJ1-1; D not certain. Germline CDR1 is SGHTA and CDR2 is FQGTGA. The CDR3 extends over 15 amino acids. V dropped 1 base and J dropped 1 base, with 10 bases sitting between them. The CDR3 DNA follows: TGTGCCAGCAGCTTAAGGAGGGTGGGGAACACTGAAGCTTTCTTT. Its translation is CASSLRRVGNTEAFF.

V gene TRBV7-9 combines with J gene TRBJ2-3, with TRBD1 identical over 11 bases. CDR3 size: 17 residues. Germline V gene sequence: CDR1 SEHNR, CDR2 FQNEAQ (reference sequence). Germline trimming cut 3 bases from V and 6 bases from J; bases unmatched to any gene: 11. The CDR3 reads CASSLDRGLRALDTQYF. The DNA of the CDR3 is TGTGCCAGCAGCTTGGACAGGGGGCTAAGGGCGTTGGATACGCAGTATTTT.

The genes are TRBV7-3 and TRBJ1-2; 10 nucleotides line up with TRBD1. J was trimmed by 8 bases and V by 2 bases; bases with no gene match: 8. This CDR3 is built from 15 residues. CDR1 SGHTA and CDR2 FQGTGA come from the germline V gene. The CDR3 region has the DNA TGTGCCAGCAGCTTATCCGGGACAGGGGTCGAAGGCTACACCTTC. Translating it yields CASSLSGTGVEGYTF.

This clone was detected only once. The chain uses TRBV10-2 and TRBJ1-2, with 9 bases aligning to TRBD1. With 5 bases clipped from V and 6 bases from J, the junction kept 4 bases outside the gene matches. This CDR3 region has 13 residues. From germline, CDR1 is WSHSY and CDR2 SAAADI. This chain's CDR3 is CASSRDRVDGYTF. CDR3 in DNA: TGCGCCAGCAGTAGGGACAGGGTGGATGGCTACACCTTC.

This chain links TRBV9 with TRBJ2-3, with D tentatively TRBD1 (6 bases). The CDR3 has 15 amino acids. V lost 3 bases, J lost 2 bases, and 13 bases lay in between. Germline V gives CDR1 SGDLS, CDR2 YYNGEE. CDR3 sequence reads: CASSGPGHNTDTQYF. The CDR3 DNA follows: TGTGCCAGCAGCGGACCGGGACACAACACAGATACGCAGTATTTT. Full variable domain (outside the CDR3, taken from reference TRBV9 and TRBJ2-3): DSGVTQTPKHLITATGQRVTLRCSPRSGDLSVYWYQQSLDQGLQFLIQYYNGEERAKGNILERFSAQQFPDLHSELNLSSLELGDSALYFCASSGPGHNTDTQYFGPGTRLTVL.

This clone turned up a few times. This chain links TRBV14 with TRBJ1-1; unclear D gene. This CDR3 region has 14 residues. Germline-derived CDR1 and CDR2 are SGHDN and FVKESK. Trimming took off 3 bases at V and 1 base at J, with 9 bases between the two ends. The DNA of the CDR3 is TGTGCCAGCAGCCAGGGCAGAAAGAACACTGAAGCTTTCTTT. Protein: CASSQGRKNTEAFF. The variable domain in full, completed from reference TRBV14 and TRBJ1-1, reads EAGVTQFPSHSVIEKGQTVTLRCDPISGHDNLYWYRRVMGKEIKFLLHFVKESKQDESGMPNNRFLAERTGGTYSTLKVQPAELEDSGVYFCASSQGRKNTEAFFGQGTRLTVV.

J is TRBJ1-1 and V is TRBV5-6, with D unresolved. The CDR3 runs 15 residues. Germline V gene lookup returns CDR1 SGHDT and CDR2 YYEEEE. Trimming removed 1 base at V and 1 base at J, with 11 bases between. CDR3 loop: CASSLYPGGNTEAFF. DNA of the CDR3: TGTGCCAGCAGCTTGTATCCAGGAGGGAACACTGAAGCTTTCTTT.

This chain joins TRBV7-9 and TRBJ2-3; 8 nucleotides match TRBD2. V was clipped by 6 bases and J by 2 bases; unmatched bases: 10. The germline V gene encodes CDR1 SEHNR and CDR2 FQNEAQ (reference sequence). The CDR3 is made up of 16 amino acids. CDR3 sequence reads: CASRPSAGGFTDTQYF. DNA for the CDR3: TGTGCCAGCAGACCTAGTGCGGGGGGCTTCACAGATACGCAGTATTTT.

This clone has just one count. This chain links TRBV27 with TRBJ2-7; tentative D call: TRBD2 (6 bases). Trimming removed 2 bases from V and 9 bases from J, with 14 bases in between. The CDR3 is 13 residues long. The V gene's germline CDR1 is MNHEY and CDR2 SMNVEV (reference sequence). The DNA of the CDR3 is TGTGCCAGCAGTTTAGGCGTCGGGGGAGGGCAGTACTTC. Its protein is CASSLGVGGGQYF.

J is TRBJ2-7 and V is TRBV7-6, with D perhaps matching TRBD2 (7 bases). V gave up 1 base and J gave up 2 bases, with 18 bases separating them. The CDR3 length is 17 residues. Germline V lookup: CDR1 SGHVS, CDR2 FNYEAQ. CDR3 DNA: TGTGCCAGCAGCTTAGGAGGGGGGGTAGTGCCGGCCTACGAGCAGTACTTC. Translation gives CASSLGGGVVPAYEQYF.

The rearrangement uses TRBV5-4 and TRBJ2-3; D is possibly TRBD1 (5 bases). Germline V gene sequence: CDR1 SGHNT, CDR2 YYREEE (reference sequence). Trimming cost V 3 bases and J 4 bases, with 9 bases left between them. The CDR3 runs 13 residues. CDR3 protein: CASSWGNADTQYF. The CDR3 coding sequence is TGTGCCAGCAGCTGGGGCAACGCAGATACGCAGTATTTT.

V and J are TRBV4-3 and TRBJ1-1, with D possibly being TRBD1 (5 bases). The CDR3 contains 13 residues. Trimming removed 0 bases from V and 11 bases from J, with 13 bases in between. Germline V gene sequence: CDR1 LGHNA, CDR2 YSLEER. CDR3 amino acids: CASSQDRVAKAFF. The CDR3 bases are TGCGCCAGCAGCCAAGACAGGGTCGCAAAGGCTTTCTTT.

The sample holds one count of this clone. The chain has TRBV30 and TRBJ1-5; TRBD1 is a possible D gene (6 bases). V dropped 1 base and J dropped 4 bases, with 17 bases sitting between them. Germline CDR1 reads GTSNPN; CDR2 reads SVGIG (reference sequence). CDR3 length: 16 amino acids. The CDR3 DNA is TGTGCCTGGAGTGGTACAGGGATCTCGGGAAATCAGCCCCAGCATTTT. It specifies CAWSGTGISGNQPQHF.

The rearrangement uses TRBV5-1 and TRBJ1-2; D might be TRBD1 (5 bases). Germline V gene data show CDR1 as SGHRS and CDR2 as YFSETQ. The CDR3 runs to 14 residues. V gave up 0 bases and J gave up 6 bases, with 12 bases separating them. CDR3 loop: CASSLVTVPDGYTF. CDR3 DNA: TGCGCCAGCAGCTTGGTGACAGTCCCAGATGGCTACACCTTC.